This T cell receptor (beta chain) was sequenced during a study of blood T cell repertoires in COVID-19. Cohorts were determined from participant-reported clinical history. Exposed volunteers were people who met a COVID-19 case within 2 weeks before study entry. Some clones are missing from TCRdb's copy, which holds only in-frame ones; the method was immunoSEQ multiplex PCR. The table shows 230,000 or so clones, with about 88% occurring only once. The CDR3 has 14 residues. Germline CDR1 is KGHSH and CDR2 is LQKENI. The V and J ends lost 1 base and 4 bases, in that order; junction bases with no gene match: 2.

Material for sequencing was PBMCs or T cells enriched from blood (not recorded which). This TCR was sampled from a woman aged 50 to 60 who had been exposed to COVID-19. V is TRBV18 and J is TRBJ1-2; 8 positions match TRBD1. In nucleotides, the CDR3 is TGTGCCAGCTCACCACGGGACAGGTCCTATGGCTACACCTTC. This codes for CASSPRDRSYGYTF.